This T cell receptor (beta chain) was documented in a study of blood T cell repertoires in COVID-19. Looking at the study overall: Researchers got acute and convalescent COVID-19 samples from the United States, Italy and Spain. Sources were T cells, B-cell-depleted T cells, or PBMCs; the material itself was cDNA or gDNA.

In the original analysis: Amplification with reference gene primers provided the estimates of nucleated cell counts. Repertoires were generated with immunoSEQ multiplex PCR, while TCRdb's copy carries only in-frame clones and drops some. Clone size and V and J calls were adopted from that table, with D and trimming inferred from the DNA. This sample has 200,000 to 250,000 clones, with approximately 87% found just once. With V trimmed by 6 bases and J by 0 bases, 2 bases remained unmatched. Germline V gene data show CDR1 as MDHEN and CDR2 as SYDVKM. The CDR3 runs to 14 residues. The sequencing input was peripheral blood. The clonotype comes from a man between 60 and 75 years old with acute or convalescent COVID-19. This chain joins TRBV28 and TRBJ1-3; 7 bases map to TRBD1. The CDR3 here is CASSPGGSGNTIYF. The CDR3 DNA follows: TGTGCCAGCAGCCCAGGGGGCTCTGGAAACACCATATATTTT.